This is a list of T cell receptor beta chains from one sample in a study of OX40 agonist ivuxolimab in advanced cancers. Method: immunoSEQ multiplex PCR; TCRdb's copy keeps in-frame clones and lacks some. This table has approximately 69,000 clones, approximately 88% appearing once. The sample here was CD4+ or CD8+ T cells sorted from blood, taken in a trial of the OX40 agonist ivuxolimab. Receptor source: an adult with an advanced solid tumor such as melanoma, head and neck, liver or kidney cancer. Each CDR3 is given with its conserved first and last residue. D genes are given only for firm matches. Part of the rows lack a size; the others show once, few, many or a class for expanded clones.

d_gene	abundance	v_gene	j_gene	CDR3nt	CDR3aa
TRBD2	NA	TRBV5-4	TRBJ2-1	TGTGCCAGCAGCTTGGGGCGGGAGGCCTCCTACAATGAGCAGTTCTTC	CASSLGREASYNEQFF
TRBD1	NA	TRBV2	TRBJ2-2	TGTGCCAGCAGAAAACAGGGGGCCGGGGAGCTGTTTTTT	CASRKQGAGELFF
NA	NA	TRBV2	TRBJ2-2	TGTGCCAGCAGACGAGAACAGGGGAACACCGGGGAGCTGTTTTTT	CASRREQGNTGELFF
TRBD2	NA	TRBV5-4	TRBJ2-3	TGTGCCAGCAGCTTGCCTCTAGCGGGCACAGATACGCAGTATTTT	CASSLPLAGTDTQYF
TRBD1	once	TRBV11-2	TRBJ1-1	TGTGCCAGCAGCTTCCCCATCGGGACAGGGGGCGCTGAAGCTTTCTTT	CASSFPIGTGGAEAFF
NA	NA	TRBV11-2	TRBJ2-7	TGTGCCAGCAGCTTTGGTACCTACGAGCAGTACTTC	CASSFGTYEQYF
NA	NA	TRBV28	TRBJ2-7	TGTGCCAGCAGTTTATGGTCCATCTCCGAGCAGTACTTC	CASSLWSISEQYF
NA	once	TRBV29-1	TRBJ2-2	TGCAGCGCCTTTACAACGAACACCGGGGAGCTGTTTTTT	CSAFTTNTGELFF
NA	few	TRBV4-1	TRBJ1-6	TGCGCCAGCAGCCAAGTTCCGCGGCCCCAAGGGAGCTCACCCCTCCACTTT	CASSQVPRPQGSSPLHF
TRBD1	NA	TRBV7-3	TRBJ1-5	TGTGCCAGCAGCGACGACAGGGCCAATCAGCCCCAGCATTTT	CASSDDRANQPQHF
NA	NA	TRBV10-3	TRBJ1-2	TGTGCCATCAGTCAAGGACCTCGGCGCGGCTACACCTTC	CAISQGPRRGYTF
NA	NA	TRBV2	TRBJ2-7	TGTGCCAGCAGTGAAGGAAACTACGAGCAGTACTTC	CASSEGNYEQYF
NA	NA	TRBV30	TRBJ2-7	TGTGCCTTACAGCTCTCCTACGAGCAGTACTTC	CALQLSYEQYF
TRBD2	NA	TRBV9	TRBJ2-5	TGTGCCAGCAGCGTAGCTTCTAGCGGGGTCCTGGGAACCCAGTACTTC	CASSVASSGVLGTQYF
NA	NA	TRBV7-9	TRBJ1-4	TGTGCCAGCAGCGTCCAGACAACTAATGAAAAACTGTTTTTT	CASSVQTTNEKLFF
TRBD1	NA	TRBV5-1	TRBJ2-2	TGCGCCAGCAGCTTATCAGGGGGCTCAAACACCGGGGAGCTGTTTTTT	CASSLSGGSNTGELFF
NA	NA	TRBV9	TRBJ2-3	TGTGCCAGCAGCTATGGGACCACAGATACGCAGTATTTT	CASSYGTTDTQYF
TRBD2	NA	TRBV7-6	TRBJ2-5	TGTGCCAGCAGCTCAGGACTAGCGGGAGTGGGGTACCAAGAGACCCAGTACTTC	CASSSGLAGVGYQETQYF